Following are 10 T cell receptor beta chains from one sample sequenced in a study of T cell repertoires in cytomegalovirus infection. Their specific antigens are unknown. A single record per CDR3 protein comes from TCRdb applying MiXCR to the reads. The sample has about 570,000 distinct CDR3 sequences; about 40% are singletons. The source material was cultured PBMCs, sampled from culture after CMV antigen stimulation. These TCRs come from a human donor in good health (CMV status not recorded). Some clones in this sample may be carry-over from other donors' samples.

This rearrangement joins TRBV15 to TRBJ2-7, with TRBD1 matching 10 bases. The CDR3 sequence is 15 residues long. The trim removed 5 bases at V and 2 bases at J, leaving 6 bases unmatched. From germline, CDR1 is LNHNV and CDR2 YYDKDF (reference sequence). The CDR3 loop is CATSAKDRGTYEQYF. The CDR3 DNA reads as TGTGCCACCAGCGCAAAGGACAGGGGGACCTACGAGCAGTACTTC.

The table lists this clonotype with a few counts. The gene calls are TRBV5-6 and TRBJ2-1; D perhaps matches TRBD1 (5 bases). There are 15 residues in the CDR3. The V and J ends lost 5 bases and 4 bases respectively, with 16 bases between them. The germline CDR1 and CDR2 sequences are SGHDT and YYEEEE. The chain's CDR3 is CASSPDPDTYNEQFF. In DNA, the CDR3 is TGTGCCAGCAGTCCGGACCCGGACACGTACAATGAGCAGTTCTTC.

This clonotype was seen more than once but under ten times. The chain is built from TRBV7-2 and TRBJ2-3; possibly TRBD1 for D (5 bases). The V gene's germline CDR1 is SGHTA and CDR2 FQGNSA. V lost 2 bases and J 4 bases, leaving 13 bases between the germline ends. The CDR3 has 15 amino acids. The CDR3, as DNA: TGTGCCAGCAGCTTAAACCGAAAGGGGTCAGATACGCAGTATTTT. The encoded protein is CASSLNRKGSDTQYF.

This chain connects TRBV12-3 or TRBV12-4 to TRBJ2-7; D unclear. Trimming took 5 bases from V and 3 from J, leaving 20 bases between them. The CDR3 consists of 16 residues. CDR3 DNA: TGTGCCAGCAGTGGCTGGCTAAATCCCGGAGACTACGAGCAGTACTTC. This gives the protein CASSGWLNPGDYEQYF.

V gene TRBV7-8 combines with J gene TRBJ2-5; 7 bases are a match to TRBD2. Germline V gene sequence: CDR1 SGHVS, CDR2 FQNEAQ. The CDR3 has 17 amino acids. V lost 2 bases and J lost 4; bases outside the gene matches: 13. CDR3 residues: CASSLMRRRERGETQYF. In DNA form, the CDR3 reads TGTGCCAGCAGCTTAATGAGGCGGCGGGAGAGAGGAGAGACCCAGTACTTC.

This rearrangement joins TRBV6-1 to TRBJ2-1, with TRBD2 matching 7 bases. The germline CDR1 and CDR2 sequences are MNHNS and SASEGT. J gave up 6 bases and V 5 bases, and 16 bases lay outside the gene matches. The CDR3 covers 17 residues. The CDR3 DNA reads as TGTGCCAGCAGTCCTCTTAAGTCTAGCGGTCGGGGCAATGAGCAGTTCTTC. Its translation is CASSPLKSSGRGNEQFF.

The rearrangement uses TRBV20-1 and TRBJ2-4; D gene ambiguous. The CDR3 extends over 17 amino acids. The V end was cut by 1 base, the J end by 0 bases, with 16 bases between. Germline lookup yields CDR1 DFQATT and CDR2 SNEGSKA (reference sequence). The chain's CDR3 is CSARVLGLVGAKNIQYF. The CDR3 DNA reads TGCAGTGCTAGAGTTCTTGGGCTAGTGGGAGCCAAAAACATTCAGTACTTC.

The chain has TRBV5-6 and TRBJ1-4, with 7 bases fitting TRBD1. Germline V gene data show CDR1 as SGHDT and CDR2 as YYEEEE. CDR3 length: 13 residues. Losses at the gene ends were 3 bases for V and 7 bases for J; bases not matched to a gene: 3. CDR3 coding DNA: TGTGCCAGCAGCTCAGGGGGGGTTGAAAAACTGTTTTTT. This encodes CASSSGGVEKLFF. Supplemented by reference TRBV5-6 and TRBJ1-4, the full variable domain reads DAGVTQSPTHLIKTRGQQVTLRCSPKSGHDTVSWYQQALGQGPQFIFQYYEEEERQRGNFPDRFSGHQFPNYSSELNVNALLLGDSALYLCASSSGGVEKLFFGSGTQLSVL.

In its sample, this clonotype was seen a few times. This chain uses TRBV30 with TRBJ2-7, with no clear D. V was clipped by 2 bases and J by 7 bases, with 12 bases between them. There are 12 residues in the CDR3. Germline CDR1 and CDR2: GTSNPN and SVGIG (reference sequence). In DNA form, the CDR3 reads TGTGCCTGGAGTCCTCTTAGTGGTGAGCAGTACTTC. This gives the protein CAWSPLSGEQYF.

This clonotype was recorded only once. The chain combines TRBV6-1 with TRBJ2-5; D could derive from TRBD1 or TRBD2 (5 bases each). The germline V gene has CDR1 MNHNS and CDR2 SASEGT. The CDR3 contains 14 residues. Trimming stripped 6 bases from V and 1 base from J, with 12 bases between. The CDR3 DNA follows: TGTGCCAGCAGCAGCGGACATCTCCAAGAGACCCAGTACTTC. This translates into CASSSGHLQETQYF.